Included here is one T cell receptor (beta chain) sequence, with context. Its cognate antigen has yet to be identified. The record has no base qualities; no much larger clone is one base away. The sample belongs to a study of OX40 agonist ivuxolimab in advanced cancers. With respect to the entire study: Ivuxolimab, which targeted the costimulatory receptor OX40 (CD134), was an agonistic, fully human IgG2 monoclonal antibody. In the dose-escalation cohort, over 65% of patients were male, and the mean age was roughly 60 years, with a range of 23 to 79. Intravenous ivuxolimab was administered to patients every 2 weeks at six dose levels: 0.01, 0.1, 0.3, 1.5, 3 and 10 mg/kg. Of the approximately 54 patients in dose escalation, 19 had hepatocellular carcinoma, approximately 15 had melanoma, 9 had renal cell carcinoma and 9 had head and neck cancer. The paper reports the monotherapy dose-escalation portion (N of about 50 patients) of the phase I ivuxolimab trial. The point of sequencing TCRbeta in the periphery was to test whether ivuxolimab changed TCR sequence diversity and drove clonal T-cell expansion. Prior anti-PD-1, anti-PD-L1 or anti-CTLA-4 therapy was permitted, and about two fifths of dose-escalation patients had received checkpoint inhibitors. Partial responses occurred in three dose-escalation patients, of whom one had hepatocellular carcinoma and two had cutaneous melanoma.

Patients with a history of autoimmune disease or receiving systemic immunosuppression were excluded from the trial. In every dose cohort, peripheral blood was drawn for TCR sequencing at baseline, cycle 4 day 1, and cycle 7 day 1. Samples were obtained from an open-label, multicenter, first-in-human phase I dose-escalation trial of ivuxolimab. Adults with locally advanced or metastatic head and neck squamous cell, hepatocellular, melanoma or renal cell carcinoma were enrolled in the trial. Before TCR sequencing, CD4+ T cells and CD8+ T cells were sorted from peripheral blood as separate populations. The junction carries 10 bases between V and J, which are trimmed by 2 bases and 2 bases respectively. Reading from cysteine to phenylalanine, the CDR3 counts 14 amino acids. Only the CDR3 portion is preserved as DNA: 42 bases, with reading frame beginning at the first base. The germline V gene supplies CDR1 MNHNS and CDR2 SASEGT.

To sequence the TCRbeta CDR3 region, genomic DNA was isolated from the sorted cells. The immunoSEQ Assay was used to sequence the TCRbeta CDR3 regions. The source is immuneACCESS, and TCRdb retained only in-frame sequences with V and J called. Part of the clones is not carried over; for the studies checked, unresolved V genes explain less than half of this, and the remainder is unexplained. For this sample there are 55,000 or so clones; less than 90% appear just once. The ten most abundant clones make up roughly 6.7% of the sample. What the study reported, not specific to this receptor: After ivuxolimab, expanded clones were on average more numerous among CD8+ T cells than among CD4+ T cells. The antigen specificity of the peripheral T cells that underwent clonal expansion was not determined. Clonal expansion of both CD4+ and CD8+ blood T cells was observed from baseline to week 6 at doses 0.1 to 3.0 mg/kg. In partial responders in the 0.1-3.0 mg/kg groups, normalized peripheral clonal expansion was found to be among the lowest, especially among CD8+ T cells. Low levels of normalized T-cell clonal expansion were also seen in some patients who did not respond.

This clonotype was sampled from an adult with an advanced solid tumor such as melanoma, head and neck, liver or kidney cancer. This receptor chain uses TRBV6-1 and TRBJ2-7; the D gene is possibly TRBD2, with 5 bases matching. The sequencing here drew on CD4+ or CD8+ T cells sorted from blood, taken in a trial of the OX40 agonist ivuxolimab. The DNA reads as follows: TGTGCCAGCAGTGAAATACCCGGGACCTACGAGCAGTACTTC. Its translation is CASSEIPGTYEQYF.